This T cell receptor beta chain appears in the sequencing data of a study of control samples from healthy donors and cancer patients. Sequencing was performed with immunoSEQ multiplex PCR; in TCRdb, only in-frame clones are kept and a portion is missing. Of 150,000 to 200,000 clones in the sample, roughly 89% were seen once. Trimming cost V 3 bases and J 4 bases; bases outside gene matches: 3. Per germline, CDR1 SGHAT and CDR2 FQDESV (reference sequence). The CDR3 extends over 14 amino acids. The sequenced sample consisted of blood. This TCR derives from a man younger than 45 in good health. The V and J genes are TRBV11-1 and TRBJ2-3; 8 bases agree with TRBD1. The CDR3 DNA is TGTGCCAGCAGCTTGGGGACAGGCGCAGATACGCAGTATTTT. This gives the protein CASSLGTGADTQYF.